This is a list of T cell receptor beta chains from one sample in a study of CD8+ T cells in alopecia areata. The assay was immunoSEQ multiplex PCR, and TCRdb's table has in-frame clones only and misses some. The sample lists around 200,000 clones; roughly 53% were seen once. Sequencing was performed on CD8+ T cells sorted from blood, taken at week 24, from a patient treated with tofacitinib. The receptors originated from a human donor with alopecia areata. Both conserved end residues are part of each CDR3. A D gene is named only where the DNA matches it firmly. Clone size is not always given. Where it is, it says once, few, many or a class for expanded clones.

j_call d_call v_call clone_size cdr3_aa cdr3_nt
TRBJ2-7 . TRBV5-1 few CASGGRWRNRGLHYEQYF TGCGCCAGCGGGGGTCGGTGGAGGAACAGAGGTCTTCACTACGAGCAGTACTTC
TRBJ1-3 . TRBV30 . CAWSVPISAIYF TGTGCCTGGAGTGTCCCGATTAGCGCCATATATTTT
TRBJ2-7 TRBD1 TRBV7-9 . CASSFPGQGYYEQYF TGTGCCAGCAGCTTTCCGGGACAGGGTTACTACGAGCAGTACTTC
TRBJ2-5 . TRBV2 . CASSTPPREIEETQYF TGTGCCAGCAGTACCCCACCCCGGGAGATAGAAGAGACCCAGTACTTC
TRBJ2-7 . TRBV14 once CASSLWGDFEQYF TGTGCCAGCAGCCTGTGGGGGGACTTCGAGCAGTACTTC
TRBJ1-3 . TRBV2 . CASSGVEGPKAGNTIYF TGTGCCAGCAGCGGGGTTGAGGGACCAAAAGCTGGAAACACCATATATTTT
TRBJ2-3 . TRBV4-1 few CASSQARGKDTQYF TGCGCCAGCAGCCAAGCCCGGGGTAAAGATACGCAGTATTTT
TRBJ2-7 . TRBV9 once CASSGGPAGAYEQYF TGTGCCAGCAGCGGTGGACCAGCAGGGGCCTACGAGCAGTACTTC
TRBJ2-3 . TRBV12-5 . CASGSHTLRDTQYF TGTGCTAGTGGTTCCCACACCCTCCGGGATACGCAGTATTTT
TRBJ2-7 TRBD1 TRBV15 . CATSTRDSPYEQYF TGTGCCACCAGCACCCGGGACAGCCCCTACGAGCAGTACTTC
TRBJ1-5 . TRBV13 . CASSLGDQPQHF TGTGCCAGCAGCTTGGGCGATCAGCCCCAGCATTTT
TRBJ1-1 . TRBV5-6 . CASSSRVEAFF TGTGCCAGCAGCTCGAGGGTTGAGGCTTTCTTT
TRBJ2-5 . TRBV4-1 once CASSQVSRETQYF TGCGCCAGCAGCCAAGTATCTCGTGAGACCCAGTACTTC
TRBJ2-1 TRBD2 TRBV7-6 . CASSLGTSGYNEQFF TGTGCCAGCAGCTTAGGGACTAGCGGATACAATGAGCAGTTCTTC
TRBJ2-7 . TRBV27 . CASSFGGRVYEQYF TGTGCCAGCAGTTTTGGAGGGCGAGTCTACGAGCAGTACTTC
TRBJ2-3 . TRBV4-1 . CASSRVPFGGSSTDTQYF TGCGCCAGCAGCCGAGTCCCTTTTGGCGGGTCTAGCACAGATACGCAGTATTTT
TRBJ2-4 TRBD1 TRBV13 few CASSPWTGGQNIQYF TGTGCCAGCAGCCCGTGGACAGGGGGGCAAAACATTCAGTACTTC
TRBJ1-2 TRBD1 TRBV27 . CASSLGQGYGYTF TGTGCCAGCAGTTTAGGACAGGGGTATGGCTACACCTTC